This T cell receptor (beta chain) appears in the sequencing data of a study of human T cells and chemical hapten exposure. At the level of the study: Patients were given diphenylcyclopropenone on the scalp weekly across the roughly 25-week study.

Methods used by the authors: Ranging from roughly 23,224 to 750,000, TCR counts per sample had a median value of around 94,000. TCRdb analysed the RACE reads with MiXCR anew, one entry per CDR3 protein. TCRdb assigned the V and J calls; the authors' analysis was not used. The data show some 90,000 distinct CDR3 sequences, about a tenth seen once. The time point: patch test 3, about 24 weeks after DPC sensitization. Indicated treatment: therapeutic diphenylcyclopropenone sensitization with weekly scalp DPC. At every patch-test visit, blood was drawn before the patch test was applied. Germline V gene sequence: CDR1 SGHTA, CDR2 FQGNSA. The CDR3 totals 15 residues. V was pared by 2 bases and J by 5 bases, with 15 bases between.

Sample: whole blood, taken in connection with sensitization to the hapten diphenylcyclopropenone (DPC). The clonotype comes from a woman aged 25 to 39 with alopecia areata. Some clones in this sample may be carry-over from other donors' samples. This chain connects TRBV7-2 to TRBJ2-5; a possible D gene is TRBD2 (7 bases). The CDR3 bases are TGTGCCAGCAGCTTAAGGCGGGGGCGCGGGGAGACCCAGTACTTC. This sequence encodes CASSLRRGRGETQYF. Using reference TRBV7-2 and TRBJ2-5 for the parts outside the CDR3, the full variable domain is GAGVSQSPSNKVTEKGKDVELRCDPISGHTALYWYRQSLGQGLEFLIYFQGNSAPDKSGLPSDRFSAERTGGSVSTLTIQRTQQEDSAVYLCASSLRRGRGETQYFGPGTRLLVL.